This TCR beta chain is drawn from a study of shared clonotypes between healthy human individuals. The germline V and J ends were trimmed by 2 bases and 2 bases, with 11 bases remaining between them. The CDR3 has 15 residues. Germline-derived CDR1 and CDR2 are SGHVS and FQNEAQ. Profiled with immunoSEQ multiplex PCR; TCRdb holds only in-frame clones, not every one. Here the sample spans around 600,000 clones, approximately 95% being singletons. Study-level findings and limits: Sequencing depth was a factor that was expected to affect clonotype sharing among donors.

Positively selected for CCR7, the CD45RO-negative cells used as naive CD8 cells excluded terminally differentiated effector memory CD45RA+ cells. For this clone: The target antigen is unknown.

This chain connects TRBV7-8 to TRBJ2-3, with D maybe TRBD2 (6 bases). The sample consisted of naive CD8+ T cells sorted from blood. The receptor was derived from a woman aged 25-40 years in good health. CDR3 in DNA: TGTGCCAGCAGCTTATCGCGGGGATCCACAGATACGCAGTATTTT. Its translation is CASSLSRGSTDTQYF.